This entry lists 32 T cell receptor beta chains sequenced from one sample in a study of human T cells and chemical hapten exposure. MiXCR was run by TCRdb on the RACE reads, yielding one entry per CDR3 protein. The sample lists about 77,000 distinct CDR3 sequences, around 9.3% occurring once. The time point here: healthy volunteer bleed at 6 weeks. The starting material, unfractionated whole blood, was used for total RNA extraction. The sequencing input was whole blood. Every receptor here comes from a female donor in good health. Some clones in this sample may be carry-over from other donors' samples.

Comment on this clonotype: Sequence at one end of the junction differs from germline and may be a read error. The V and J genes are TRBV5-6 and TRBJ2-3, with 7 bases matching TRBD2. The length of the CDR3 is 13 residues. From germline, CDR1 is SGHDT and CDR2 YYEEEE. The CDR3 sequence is CVSSGTSTDTQYF. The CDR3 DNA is TGTGTCAGCAGCGGGACTAGCACAGATACGCAGTATTTT.

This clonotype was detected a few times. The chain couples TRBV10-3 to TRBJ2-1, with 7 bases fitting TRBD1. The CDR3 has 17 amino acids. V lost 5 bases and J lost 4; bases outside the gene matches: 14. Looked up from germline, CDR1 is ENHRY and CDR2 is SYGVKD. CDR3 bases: TGTGCCATCAGTCCGGCTTCGAGGGACAGACCTTACAATGAGCAGTTCTTC. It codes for CAISPASRDRPYNEQFF.

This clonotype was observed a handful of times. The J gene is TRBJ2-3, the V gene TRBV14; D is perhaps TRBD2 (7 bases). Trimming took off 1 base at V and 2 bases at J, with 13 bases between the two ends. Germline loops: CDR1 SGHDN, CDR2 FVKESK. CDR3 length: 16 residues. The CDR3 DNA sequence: TGTGCCAGCAGCCAAGTTGCGGGGGCCCTCACAGATACGCAGTATTTT. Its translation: CASSQVAGALTDTQYF.

In nucleotides, the CDR3 is TGTGCCAGCAGCTTTAGACGGAGTAATTCACCCCTCCACTTT. Its translation: CASSFRRSNSPLHF. J is TRBJ1-6 and V is TRBV7-2, with unresolved D. Germline V lookup: CDR1 SGHTA, CDR2 FQGNSA. Trimming shortened V by 3 bases and J by 6 bases, and 9 bases separated the two germline ends. The CDR3 consists of 14 residues.

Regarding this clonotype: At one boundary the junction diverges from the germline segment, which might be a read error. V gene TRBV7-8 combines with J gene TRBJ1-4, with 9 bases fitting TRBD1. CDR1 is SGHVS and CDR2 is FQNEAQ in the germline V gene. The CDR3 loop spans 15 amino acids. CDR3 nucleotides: TGTGCCAACAGCGACGTACAGGGGGCGCGAGAAAAACTGTTTTTT. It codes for CANSDVQGAREKLFF.

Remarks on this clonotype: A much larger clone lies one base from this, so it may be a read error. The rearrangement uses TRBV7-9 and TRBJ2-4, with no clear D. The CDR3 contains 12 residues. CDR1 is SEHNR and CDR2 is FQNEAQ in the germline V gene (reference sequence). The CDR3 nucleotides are TGTGCCAGCAGCACGGACGAAAACATTAAGTACTTC. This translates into CASSTDENIKYF.

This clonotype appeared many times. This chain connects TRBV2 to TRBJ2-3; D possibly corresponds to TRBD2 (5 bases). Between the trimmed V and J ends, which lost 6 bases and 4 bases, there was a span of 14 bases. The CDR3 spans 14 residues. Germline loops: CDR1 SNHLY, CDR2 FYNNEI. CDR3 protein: CASRPGLFPDTQYF. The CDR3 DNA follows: TGTGCCAGCAGACCCGGACTTTTCCCAGATACGCAGTATTTT. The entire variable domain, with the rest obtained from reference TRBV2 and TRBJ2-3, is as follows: EPEVTQTPSHQVTQMGQEVILRCVPISNHLYFYWYRQILGQKVEFLVSFYNNEISEKSEIFDDQFSVERPDGSNFTLKIRSTKLEDSAMYFCASRPGLFPDTQYFGPGTRLTVL.

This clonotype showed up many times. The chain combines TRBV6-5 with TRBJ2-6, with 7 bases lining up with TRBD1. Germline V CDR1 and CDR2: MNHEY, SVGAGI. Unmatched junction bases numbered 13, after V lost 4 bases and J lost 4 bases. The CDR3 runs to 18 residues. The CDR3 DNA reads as TGTGCCAGCAGTTCCAACAGGGGTAAAATGGGAGGGGCCAACGTCCTGACTTTC. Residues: CASSSNRGKMGGANVLTF.

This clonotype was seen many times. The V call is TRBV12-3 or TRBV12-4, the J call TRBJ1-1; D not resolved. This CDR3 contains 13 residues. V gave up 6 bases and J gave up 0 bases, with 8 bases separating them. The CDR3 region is CASRLKMNTEAFF. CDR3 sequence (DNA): TGTGCCAGCAGGCTGAAAATGAACACTGAAGCTTTCTTT.

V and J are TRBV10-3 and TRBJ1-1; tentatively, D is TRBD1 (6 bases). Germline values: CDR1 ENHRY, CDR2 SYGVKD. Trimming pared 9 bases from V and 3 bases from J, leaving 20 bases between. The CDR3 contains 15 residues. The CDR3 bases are TGTGCCATGAGCGAAAAGGGGGGGCCCGACACTGAAGCTTTCTTT. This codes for CAMSEKGGPDTEAFF.

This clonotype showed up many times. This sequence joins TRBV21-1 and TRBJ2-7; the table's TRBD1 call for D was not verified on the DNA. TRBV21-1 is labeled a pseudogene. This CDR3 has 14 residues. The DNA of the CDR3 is TGTGCCAGCATACCCCGGGACAGGGTTTACGAGCAGTACTTC. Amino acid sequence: CASIPRDRVYEQYF.

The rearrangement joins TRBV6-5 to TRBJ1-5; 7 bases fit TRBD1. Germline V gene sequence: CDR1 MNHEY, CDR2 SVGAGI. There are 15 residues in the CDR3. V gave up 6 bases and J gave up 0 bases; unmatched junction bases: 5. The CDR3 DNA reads TGTGCCAGCAGCAACACAGGGGCTAGCAATCAGCCCCAGCATTTT. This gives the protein CASSNTGASNQPQHF.

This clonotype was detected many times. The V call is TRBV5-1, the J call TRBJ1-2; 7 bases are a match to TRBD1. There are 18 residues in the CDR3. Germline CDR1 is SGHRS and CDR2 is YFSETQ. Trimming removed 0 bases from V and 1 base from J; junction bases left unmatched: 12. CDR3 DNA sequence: TGCGCCAGCAGCTTGGCCCCAATCGGGCAGGGGGGTAACTATGGCTACACCTTC. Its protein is CASSLAPIGQGGNYGYTF.

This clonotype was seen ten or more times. CDR3 loop: CSVGRELMNTEAFF. CDR3 DNA sequence: TGCAGCGTTGGAAGGGAGTTAATGAACACTGAAGCTTTCTTT. The rearrangement joins TRBV29-1 to TRBJ1-1; no clear D gene. CDR1 SQVTM and CDR2 ANQGSEA come from the germline V gene. The CDR3 runs 14 residues. V was clipped by 4 bases and J by 0 bases, with 12 bases between them.

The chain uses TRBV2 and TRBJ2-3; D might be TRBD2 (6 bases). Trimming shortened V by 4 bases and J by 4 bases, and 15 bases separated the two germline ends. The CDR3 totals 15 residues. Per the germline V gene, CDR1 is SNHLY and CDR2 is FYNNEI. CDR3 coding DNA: TGTGCCAGCAGTGGGGGGGTAGGGTGCGCAGATACGCAGTATTTT. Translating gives CASSGGVGCADTQYF.

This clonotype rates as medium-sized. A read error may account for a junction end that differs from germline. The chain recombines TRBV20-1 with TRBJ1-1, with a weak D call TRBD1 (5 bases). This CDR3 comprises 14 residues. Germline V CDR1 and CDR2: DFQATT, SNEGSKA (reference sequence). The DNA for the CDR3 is TGCAGTCCTAGGGACGGAACTATGAACACTGAAGCTTTCTTT. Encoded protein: CSPRDGTMNTEAFF.

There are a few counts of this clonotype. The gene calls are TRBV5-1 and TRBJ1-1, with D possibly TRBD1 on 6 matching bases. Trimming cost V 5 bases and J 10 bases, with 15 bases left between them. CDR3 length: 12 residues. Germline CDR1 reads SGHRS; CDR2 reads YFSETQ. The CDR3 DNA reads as TGCGCCAGCAGTTTCAGGGGATTCCGAGCTTTCTTT. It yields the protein CASSFRGFRAFF.

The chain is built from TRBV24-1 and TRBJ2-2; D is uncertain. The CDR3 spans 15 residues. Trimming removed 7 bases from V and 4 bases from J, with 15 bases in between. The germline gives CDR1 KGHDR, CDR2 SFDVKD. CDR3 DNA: TGTGCCACCAGCGCAAGTCCCCCCGGCACCGGGGAGCTGTTTTTT. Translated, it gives CATSASPPGTGELFF.

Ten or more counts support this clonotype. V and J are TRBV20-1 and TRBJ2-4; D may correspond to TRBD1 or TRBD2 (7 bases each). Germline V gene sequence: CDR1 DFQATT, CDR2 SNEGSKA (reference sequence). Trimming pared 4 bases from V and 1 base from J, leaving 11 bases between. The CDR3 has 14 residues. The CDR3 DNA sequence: TGCAGTGCTAAGCAGGGGGGGGCCAAAAACATTCAGTACTTC. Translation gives CSAKQGGAKNIQYF.

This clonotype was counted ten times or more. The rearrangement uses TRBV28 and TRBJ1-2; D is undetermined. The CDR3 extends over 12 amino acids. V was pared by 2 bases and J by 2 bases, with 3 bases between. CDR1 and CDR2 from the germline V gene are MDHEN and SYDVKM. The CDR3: CASSLRNYGYTF. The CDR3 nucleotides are TGTGCCAGCAGTTTACGGAACTATGGCTACACCTTC.

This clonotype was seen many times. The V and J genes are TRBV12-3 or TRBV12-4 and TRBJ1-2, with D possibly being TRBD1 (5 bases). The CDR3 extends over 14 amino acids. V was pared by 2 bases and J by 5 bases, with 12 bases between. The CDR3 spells CASSLNTGAYGYTF. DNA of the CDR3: TGTGCCAGCAGTTTAAACACAGGTGCTTATGGCTACACCTTC.

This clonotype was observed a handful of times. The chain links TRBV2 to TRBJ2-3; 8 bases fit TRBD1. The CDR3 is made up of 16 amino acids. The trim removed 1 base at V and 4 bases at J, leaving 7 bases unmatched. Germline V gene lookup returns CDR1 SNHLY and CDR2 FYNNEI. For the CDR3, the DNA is TGTGCCAGCAGTGAAGGGGGCAGGGGGCGGTCAGATACGCAGTATTTT. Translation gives CASSEGGRGRSDTQYF.

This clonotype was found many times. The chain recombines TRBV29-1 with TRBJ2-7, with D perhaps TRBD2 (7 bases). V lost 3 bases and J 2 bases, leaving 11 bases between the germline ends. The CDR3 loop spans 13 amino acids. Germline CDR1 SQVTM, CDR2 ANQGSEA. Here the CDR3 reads CSVEVGGPYEQYF. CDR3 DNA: TGCAGCGTTGAGGTGGGGGGGCCCTACGAGCAGTACTTC.

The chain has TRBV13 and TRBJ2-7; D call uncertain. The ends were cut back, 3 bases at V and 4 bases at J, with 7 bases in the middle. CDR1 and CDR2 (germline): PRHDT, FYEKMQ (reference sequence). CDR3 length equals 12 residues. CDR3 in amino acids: CASSFSGYEQYF. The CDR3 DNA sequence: TGTGCCAGCAGCTTCAGTGGATACGAGCAGTACTTC.

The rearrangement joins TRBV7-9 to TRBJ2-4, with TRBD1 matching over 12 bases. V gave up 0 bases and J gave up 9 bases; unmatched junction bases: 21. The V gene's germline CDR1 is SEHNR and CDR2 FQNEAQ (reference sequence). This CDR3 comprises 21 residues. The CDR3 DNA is TGTGCCAGCAGCTTAGCCTTCCCGGGACAGGGGGCAAGTCTAGTCCGCCGCATTCAGTACTTC. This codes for CASSLAFPGQGASLVRRIQYF.

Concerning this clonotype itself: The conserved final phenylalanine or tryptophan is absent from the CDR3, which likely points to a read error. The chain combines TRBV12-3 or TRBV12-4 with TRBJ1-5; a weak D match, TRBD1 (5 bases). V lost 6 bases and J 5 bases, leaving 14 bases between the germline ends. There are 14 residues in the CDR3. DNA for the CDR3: TGTGCCAGCAGCCAACAGACAGTGGATCAGCCCCAGCATTCT. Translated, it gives CASSQQTVDQPQHS.

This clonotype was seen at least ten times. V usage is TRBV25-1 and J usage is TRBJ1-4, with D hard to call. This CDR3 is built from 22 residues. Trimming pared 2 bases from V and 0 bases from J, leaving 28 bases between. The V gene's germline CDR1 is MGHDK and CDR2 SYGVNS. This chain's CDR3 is CASSEVGELWEGSGSTNEKLFF. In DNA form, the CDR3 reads TGTGCCAGCAGTGAAGTCGGAGAACTCTGGGAGGGTTCGGGATCAACTAATGAAAAACTGTTTTTT. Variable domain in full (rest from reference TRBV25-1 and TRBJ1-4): EADIYQTPRYLVIGTGKKITLECSQTMGHDKMYWYQQDPGMELHLIHYSYGVNSTEKGDLSSESTVSRIRTEHFPLTLESARPSHTSQYLCASSEVGELWEGSGSTNEKLFFGSGTQLSVL.

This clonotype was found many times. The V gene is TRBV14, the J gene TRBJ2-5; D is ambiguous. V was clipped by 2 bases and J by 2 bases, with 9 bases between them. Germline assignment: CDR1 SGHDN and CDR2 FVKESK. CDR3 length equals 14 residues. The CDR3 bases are TGTGCCAGCAGCCAACTCATCAGTCAAGAGACCCAGTACTTC. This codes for CASSQLISQETQYF. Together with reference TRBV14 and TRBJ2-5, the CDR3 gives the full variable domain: EAGVTQFPSHSVIEKGQTVTLRCDPISGHDNLYWYRRVMGKEIKFLLHFVKESKQDESGMPNNRFLAERTGGTYSTLKVQPAELEDSGVYFCASSQLISQETQYFGPGTRLLVL.

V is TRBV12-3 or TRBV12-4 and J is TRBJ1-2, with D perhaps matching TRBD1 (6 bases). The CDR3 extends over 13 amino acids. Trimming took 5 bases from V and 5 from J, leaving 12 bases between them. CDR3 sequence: CASSAGGAYGYTF. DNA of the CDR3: TGTGCCAGCAGTGCCGGGGGCGCTTATGGCTACACCTTC.

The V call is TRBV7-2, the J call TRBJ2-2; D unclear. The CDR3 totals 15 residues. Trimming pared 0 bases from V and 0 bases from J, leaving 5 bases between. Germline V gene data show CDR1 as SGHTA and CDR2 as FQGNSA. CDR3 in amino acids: CASSLAFANTGELFF. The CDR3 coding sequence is TGTGCCAGCAGCTTAGCATTTGCGAACACCGGGGAGCTGTTTTTT. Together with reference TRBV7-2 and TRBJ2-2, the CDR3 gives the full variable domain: GAGVSQSPSNKVTEKGKDVELRCDPISGHTALYWYRQSLGQGLEFLIYFQGNSAPDKSGLPSDRFSAERTGGSVSTLTIQRTQQEDSAVYLCASSLAFANTGELFFGEGSRLTVL.

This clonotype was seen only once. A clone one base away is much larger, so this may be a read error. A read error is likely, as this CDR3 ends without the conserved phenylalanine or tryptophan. In DNA form, the CDR3 reads TGTGCCAGCAGCGGGAGAACAGGGGGCCTAGGTACTGAAGCTTTCCTT. Its translation is CASSGRTGGLGTEAFL. This sequence joins TRBV9 and TRBJ1-1, with 9 bases that match TRBD1. In germline, CDR1 is SGDLS, CDR2 YYNGEE. V shed 3 bases and J 5 bases; nucleotides not matched to a gene: 11. CDR3 length equals 16 residues.

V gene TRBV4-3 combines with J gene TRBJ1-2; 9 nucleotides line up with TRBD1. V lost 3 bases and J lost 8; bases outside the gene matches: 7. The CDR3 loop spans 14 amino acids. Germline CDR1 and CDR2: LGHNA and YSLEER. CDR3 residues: CASSQAGQGKGYTF. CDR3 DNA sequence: TGCGCCAGCAGCCAGGCTGGACAGGGGAAGGGCTACACCTTC.